Presented here are 20 T cell receptor beta chains from one specimen sequenced in a study of T-cell memory formation after mild COVID-19. From the 5' RACE reads, TCRdb called clonotypes with MiXCR, one entry per CDR3 protein. The table records around 410,000 distinct CDR3 sequences, 20% to 30% of them present only once. The material sequenced was PBMCs or a T cell subset sorted from them (not recorded which). Source of these receptors: an adult woman who had mild COVID-19 (a few samples of this study predate the infection). Cell type and time point are not known.

This clonotype was counted between two and nine times. The chain recombines TRBV20-1 with TRBJ2-7; D call uncertain. The V end was cut by 6 bases, the J end by 7 bases, with 25 bases between. This CDR3 is 15 amino acids long. CDR1 and CDR2 (germline): DFQATT, SNEGSKA (reference sequence). The CDR3 loop is CSATNRLGRTREQYF. The CDR3 DNA reads TGCAGTGCCACGAATAGGTTAGGACGGACGAGAGAGCAGTACTTC.

This chain uses TRBV19 with TRBJ2-1; D gene unclear. Germline V gene sequence: CDR1 LNHDA, CDR2 SQIVND (reference sequence). The CDR3 length is 13 residues. V was trimmed by 3 bases and J by 5 bases, leaving 8 bases between them. The CDR3 nucleotides are TGTGCCAGTAGTATGGGTCTAGACAATGAGCAGTTCTTC. This translates into CASSMGLDNEQFF.

This clonotype appeared a few times. This chain uses TRBV7-9 with TRBJ2-6, with 13 bases aligning to TRBD2. CDR1 is SEHNR, CDR2 FQNEAQ, per germline (reference sequence). Trimming at V came to 1 base and at J to 2 bases, leaving 2 bases not matched to a gene. This CDR3 is built from 18 residues. This CDR3 reads CASSLGLAGGPGANVLTF. In nucleotides, the CDR3 is TGTGCCAGCAGCTTAGGACTAGCGGGAGGTCCTGGGGCCAACGTCCTGACTTTC.

A few counts support this clonotype. The rearrangement uses TRBV20-1 and TRBJ1-5; the D gene is possibly TRBD1 (6 bases). The CDR3 spans 15 residues. The germline V gene has CDR1 DFQATT and CDR2 SNEGSKA (reference sequence). The germline V and J ends were trimmed by 6 bases and 0 bases, with 15 bases remaining between them. The DNA of the CDR3 is TGCAGTGCGGCTCGGACAGACCATAGCAATCAGCCCCAGCATTTT. This encodes CSAARTDHSNQPQHF.

V and J are TRBV24-1 and TRBJ2-1, with D unresolved. Trimming took off 6 bases at V and 5 bases at J, with 16 bases between the two ends. Germline V gene sequence: CDR1 KGHDR, CDR2 SFDVKD. The CDR3 extends over 15 amino acids. The CDR3 DNA is TGTGCCACCAGTCCTCCTTCGTCAGTCGACAATGAGCAGTTCTTC. It translates to CATSPPSSVDNEQFF.

This clonotype was seen more than once but under ten times. The V call is TRBV4-3, the J call TRBJ2-1; 9 nucleotides line up with TRBD1. The junction had 11 bases not matched to a gene; V was cut back by 4 bases and J by 1 base. CDR1 is LGHNA, CDR2 YSLEER, per germline. This CDR3 comprises 18 residues. For the CDR3, the DNA is TGCGCCAGCAGCCCGGGACAGGGCTTTGGGAGGTCCTACAATGAGCAGTTCTTC. Its protein product is CASSPGQGFGRSYNEQFF.

In its sample, this clonotype was seen a few times. The gene calls are TRBV6-2 or TRBV6-3 and TRBJ2-1; D perhaps matches TRBD2 (6 bases). The ends were cut back, 7 bases at V and 4 bases at J, with 14 bases in the middle. Germline CDR1 reads MNHEY; CDR2 reads SVGEGT. The CDR3 runs 14 residues. CDR3 nucleotide sequence: TGTGCCAGCAAACGAAGCGGGCCGTACAATGAGCAGTTCTTC. The encoded protein is CASKRSGPYNEQFF.

This clonotype was observed a handful of times. The V and J genes are TRBV5-1 and TRBJ2-3; weak D call: TRBD2 (7 bases). Deletions cut 6 bases from V and 1 base from J, with 15 bases between. The CDR3 has 15 residues. Germline V gene data show CDR1 as SGHRS and CDR2 as YFSETQ. CDR3 nucleotides: TGCGCCAGCACCCTCTGGGGGGGGCGCACAGATACGCAGTATTTT. This translates into CASTLWGGRTDTQYF.

This clonotype has a handful of counts. The chain links TRBV2 to TRBJ2-1; D is undetermined. CDR1 SNHLY and CDR2 FYNNEI come from the germline V gene. This CDR3 is 11 amino acids long. Between the trimmed V and J ends, which lost 4 bases and 7 bases, there was a span of 5 bases. The CDR3 DNA reads as TGTGCCAGCAGTGTCTTTAATGAGCAGTTCTTC. Its protein product is CASSVFNEQFF.

This clonotype was seen more than once but under ten times. The CDR3, as DNA: TGTGCCAGCAGCTTCCTAGGACCATCCTCGGCCGAGCAGTACTTC. It translates to CASSFLGPSSAEQYF. The rearrangement joins TRBV7-9 to TRBJ2-7; D not resolved. The CDR3 consists of 15 residues. Germline CDR1 and CDR2: SEHNR and FQNEAQ (reference sequence). V lost 3 bases and J 6 bases, leaving 18 bases between the germline ends. Variable domain in full (rest from reference TRBV7-9 and TRBJ2-7): DTGVSQNPRHKITKRGQNVTFRCDPISEHNRLYWYRQTLGQGPEFLTYFQNEAQLEKSRLLSDRFSAERPKGSFSTLEIQRTEQGDSAMYLCASSFLGPSSAEQYFGPGTRLTVT.

The chain joins TRBV18 to TRBJ2-1; no firm D call. The CDR3 sequence is 16 residues long. Trimming pared 3 bases from V and 10 bases from J, leaving 22 bases between. Germline CDR1 KGHSH, CDR2 LQKENI. The CDR3 DNA follows: TGTGCCAGCTCACCGGTTGCTCGGACGACTCTTAGGGAGCAGTTCTTC. Encoded protein: CASSPVARTTLREQFF.

The chain couples TRBV30 to TRBJ1-1; no definite D call. V dropped 1 base and J dropped 1 base, with 7 bases sitting between them. Germline V gene sequence: CDR1 GTSNPN, CDR2 SVGIG (reference sequence). The length of the CDR3 is 13 residues. The CDR3 region is CAWSATPNTEAFF. The CDR3 nucleotides are TGTGCCTGGAGTGCCACTCCGAACACTGAAGCTTTCTTT.

This rearrangement joins TRBV20-1 to TRBJ1-2; TRBD1 is a possible D gene (6 bases). Germline assignment: CDR1 DFQATT and CDR2 SNEGSKA (reference sequence). The ends were cut back, 4 bases at V and 0 bases at J, with 12 bases in the middle. This CDR3 is 14 amino acids long. In nucleotides, the CDR3 is TGCAGTGCTATGGGGGCAGTTCCTAACTATGGCTACACCTTC. Encoded protein: CSAMGAVPNYGYTF.

J is TRBJ1-2 and V is TRBV7-9; possibly TRBD1 for D (5 bases). The germline gives CDR1 SEHNR, CDR2 FQNEAQ (reference sequence). V was clipped by 1 base and J by 0 bases, with 9 bases between them. This CDR3 comprises 15 residues. The CDR3, as DNA: TGTGCCAGCAGCTTAGGGACATCGGCTAACTATGGCTACACCTTC. This codes for CASSLGTSANYGYTF.

The rearrangement links TRBV6-6 to TRBJ1-2; D gene uncertain. Per the germline V gene, CDR1 is MNHNY and CDR2 is SVGAGI (reference sequence). Trimming took off 6 bases at V and 12 bases at J, with 20 bases between the two ends. This CDR3 is built from 13 residues. The CDR3 bases are TGTGCCAGCAGCCCAAGGGTTGATGTTTCCGACACCTTC. Translated, it gives CASSPRVDVSDTF.

This clonotype was seen only a few times. The chain uses TRBV3-1 and TRBJ2-5, with TRBD2 matching 10 bases. Germline CDR1 and CDR2: LGHDT and YNNKEL (reference sequence). V trimming: 8 bases; J trimming: 7 bases; junction bases outside the gene matches: 13. The CDR3 consists of 15 residues. In DNA form, the CDR3 reads TGTGCCAGCCAGAGGCTAGCGGGGGCTGGTGGGACCCAGTACTTC. It specifies CASQRLAGAGGTQYF.

The rearrangement uses TRBV29-1 and TRBJ1-2; possibly TRBD1 for D (6 bases). CDR1 SQVTM and CDR2 ANQGSEA come from the germline V gene. CDR3 length: 15 amino acids. The V gene lost 4 bases and the J gene lost 1 base, with 16 bases spanning the gap. The CDR3 here is CSVARTGRVNYGYTF. CDR3 DNA: TGCAGCGTTGCCCGTACAGGGAGAGTTAACTATGGCTACACCTTC.

This clonotype has a handful of counts. The J gene is TRBJ1-1, the V gene TRBV7-2; D is perhaps TRBD1 (6 bases). There are 14 residues in the CDR3. V lost 2 bases, J lost 8 bases, and 15 bases lay in between. Germline loops: CDR1 SGHTA, CDR2 FQGNSA. The CDR3 bases are TGTGCCAGCAGCTTATTTACAGGGATTGGAGAAGCTTTCTTT. This sequence encodes CASSLFTGIGEAFF.

There are a few counts of this clonotype. V gene TRBV7-8 combines with J gene TRBJ2-1, with TRBD1 matching 8 bases. Germline-derived CDR1 and CDR2 are SGHVS and FQNEAQ. This CDR3 has 12 amino acids. J was trimmed by 15 bases and V by 4 bases; bases with no gene match: 8. Written as DNA, the CDR3 is TGTGCCAGCAGCTACCCCGGGACAGGATCGTTCTTC. As protein: CASSYPGTGSFF.

This clonotype was detected a few times. The DNA for the CDR3 is TGTGCCAGCAGCAACGCCGGGACAGGAGGGAAACTGTTTTTT. The encoded protein is CASSNAGTGGKLFF. The chain couples TRBV5-4 to TRBJ1-4, with 8 bases aligning to TRBD1. The CDR3 contains 14 residues. V gave up 4 bases and J gave up 11 bases; unmatched junction bases: 10. Per the germline V gene, CDR1 is SGHNT and CDR2 is YYREEE (reference sequence).